The TCR beta chain described here comes from a study of T cells in Graves' hyperthyroidism and ophthalmopathy. Overall study findings and caveats: Among clonotypes expanded in thyroid above 0.001, most were also found in blood.

There were TCR beta CDR3 regions amplified from RNA transcripts. A first-round RT-PCR of the TCR CDR3 used the HTBI primer set. MiXCR was run by TCRdb on the multiplex PCR reads, yielding one entry per CDR3 protein. The sample records 340,000 or so distinct CDR3 sequences, 16% being singletons. This clonotype was counted only a few times. The antigen is undetermined. CDR1 is KGHSH and CDR2 is LQKENI in the germline V gene. The CDR3 covers 15 residues. V lost 0 bases to trimming and J lost 6 bases; unmatched junction nucleotides: 4. This TCR derives from a young man with Graves' hyperthyroidism. What was sequenced was blood. This chain joins TRBV18 and TRBJ2-2; TRBD1 matches 7 bases. The CDR3 nucleotides are TGTGCCAGCTCACCACCACAGGGGATGGCCGGGGAGCTGTTTTTT. It yields the protein CASSPPQGMAGELFF.